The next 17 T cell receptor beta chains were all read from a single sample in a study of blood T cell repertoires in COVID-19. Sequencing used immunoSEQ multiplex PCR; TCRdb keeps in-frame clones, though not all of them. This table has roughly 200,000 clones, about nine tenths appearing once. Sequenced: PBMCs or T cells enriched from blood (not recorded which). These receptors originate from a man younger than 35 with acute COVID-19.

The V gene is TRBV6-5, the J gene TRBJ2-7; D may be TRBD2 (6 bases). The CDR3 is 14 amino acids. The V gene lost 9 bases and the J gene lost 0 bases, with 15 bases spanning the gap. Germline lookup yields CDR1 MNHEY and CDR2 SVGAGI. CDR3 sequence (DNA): TGTGCCAGTTCTCCGGGACTGAACTCCTACGAGCAGTACTTC. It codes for CASSPGLNSYEQYF.

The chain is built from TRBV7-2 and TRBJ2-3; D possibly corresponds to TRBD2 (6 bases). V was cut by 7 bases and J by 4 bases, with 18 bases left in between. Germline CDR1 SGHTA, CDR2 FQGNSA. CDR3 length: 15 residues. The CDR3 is CASIESTGVADTQYF. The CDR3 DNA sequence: TGTGCCAGCATCGAATCGACGGGAGTGGCAGATACGCAGTATTTT.

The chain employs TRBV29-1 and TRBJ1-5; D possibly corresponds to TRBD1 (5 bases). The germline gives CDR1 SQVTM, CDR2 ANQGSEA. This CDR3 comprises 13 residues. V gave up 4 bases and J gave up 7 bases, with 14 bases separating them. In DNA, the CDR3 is TGCAGCGTTGGTCAGGGTATAGGGCAGCCCCAGCATTTT. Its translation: CSVGQGIGQPQHF.

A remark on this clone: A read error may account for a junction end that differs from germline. CDR3 coding DNA: TGTGCCAGCAGCTTACAGGGGAACGCTGAAGCTTTCTTT. Translation: CASSLQGNAEAFF. This chain connects TRBV2 to TRBJ1-1, with 7 positions matching TRBD1. This CDR3 spans 13 amino acids. Germline V gives CDR1 SNHLY, CDR2 FYNNEI.

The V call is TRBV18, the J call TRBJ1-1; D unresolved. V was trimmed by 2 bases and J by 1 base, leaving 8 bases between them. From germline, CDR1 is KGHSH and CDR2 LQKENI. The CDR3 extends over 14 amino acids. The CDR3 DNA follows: TGTGCCAGCTCACCAATGGAGGGGAACACTGAAGCTTTCTTT. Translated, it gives CASSPMEGNTEAFF. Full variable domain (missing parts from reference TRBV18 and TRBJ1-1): NAGVMQNPRHLVRRRGQEARLRCSPMKGHSHVYWYRQLPEEGLKFMVYLQKENIIDESGMPKERFSAEFPKEGPSILRIQQVVRGDSAAYFCASSPMEGNTEAFFGQGTRLTVV.

CDR3 protein: CASSLHRKGNGAEAFF. CDR3 nucleotide sequence: TGTGCCAGCAGTTTGCACCGTAAGGGGAATGGGGCTGAAGCTTTCTTT. This chain links TRBV28 with TRBJ1-1; the D gene is possibly TRBD1 (5 bases). V was clipped by 3 bases and J by 6 bases, with 20 bases between them. Germline CDR1 reads MDHEN; CDR2 reads SYDVKM. The CDR3 is made up of 16 amino acids.

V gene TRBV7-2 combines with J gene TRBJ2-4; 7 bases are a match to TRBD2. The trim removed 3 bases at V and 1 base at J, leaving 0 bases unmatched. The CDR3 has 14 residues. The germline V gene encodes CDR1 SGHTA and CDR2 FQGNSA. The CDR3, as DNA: TGTGCCAGCAGCTTGGGGGGGGCCAAAAACATTCAGTACTTC. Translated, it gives CASSLGGAKNIQYF.

CDR3 region: CASSQGGSGSVTSSYNEQFF. The CDR3 nucleotides are TGCGCCAGCAGCCAAGGAGGGAGTGGTAGCGTAACGAGCTCCTACAATGAGCAGTTCTTC. The chain recombines TRBV4-1 with TRBJ2-1; D is perhaps TRBD2 (5 bases). The V and J ends lost 1 base and 0 bases respectively, with 22 bases between them. The germline V gene has CDR1 MGHRA and CDR2 YSYEKL. This CDR3 contains 20 residues.

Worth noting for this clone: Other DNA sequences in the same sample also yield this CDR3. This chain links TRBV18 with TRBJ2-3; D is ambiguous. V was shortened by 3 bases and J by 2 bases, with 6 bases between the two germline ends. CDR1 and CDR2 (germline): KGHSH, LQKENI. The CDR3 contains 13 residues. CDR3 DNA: TGTGCCAGCTCACCTCCAGTCACAGATACGCAGTATTTT. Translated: CASSPPVTDTQYF.

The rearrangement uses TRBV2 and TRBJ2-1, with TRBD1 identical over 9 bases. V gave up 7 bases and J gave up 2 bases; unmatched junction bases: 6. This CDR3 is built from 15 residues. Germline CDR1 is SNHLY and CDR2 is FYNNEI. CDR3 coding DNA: TGTGCCAGCAAGAAGACAGGGGGGACCTACAATGAGCAGTTCTTC. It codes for CASKKTGGTYNEQFF. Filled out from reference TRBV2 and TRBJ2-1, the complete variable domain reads EPEVTQTPSHQVTQMGQEVILRCVPISNHLYFYWYRQILGQKVEFLVSFYNNEISEKSEIFDDQFSVERPDGSNFTLKIRSTKLEDSAMYFCASKKTGGTYNEQFFGPGTRLTVL.

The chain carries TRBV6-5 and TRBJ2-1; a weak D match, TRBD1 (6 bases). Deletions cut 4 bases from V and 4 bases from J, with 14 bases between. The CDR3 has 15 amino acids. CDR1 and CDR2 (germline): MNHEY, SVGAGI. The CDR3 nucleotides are TGTGCCAGCAGTTCTAAAACAGGGTTGTACAATGAGCAGTTCTTC. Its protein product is CASSSKTGLYNEQFF.

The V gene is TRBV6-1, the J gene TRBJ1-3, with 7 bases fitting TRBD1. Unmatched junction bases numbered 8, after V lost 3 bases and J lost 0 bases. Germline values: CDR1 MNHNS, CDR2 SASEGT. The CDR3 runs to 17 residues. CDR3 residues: CASSDRGQASSGNTIYF. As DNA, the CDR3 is TGTGCCAGCAGTGATAGAGGACAGGCGAGCTCTGGAAACACCATATATTTT.

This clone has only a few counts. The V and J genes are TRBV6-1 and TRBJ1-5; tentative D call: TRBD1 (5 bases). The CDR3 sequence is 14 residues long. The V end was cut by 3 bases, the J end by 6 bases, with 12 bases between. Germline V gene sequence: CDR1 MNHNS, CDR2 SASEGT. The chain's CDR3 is CASSDGGGSQPQHF. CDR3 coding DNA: TGTGCCAGCAGTGACGGGGGAGGGAGTCAGCCCCAGCATTTT.

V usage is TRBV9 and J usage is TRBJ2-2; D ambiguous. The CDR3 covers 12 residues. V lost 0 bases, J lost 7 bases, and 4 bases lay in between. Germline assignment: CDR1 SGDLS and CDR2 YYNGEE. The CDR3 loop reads CASSVEHGELFF. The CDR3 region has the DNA TGTGCCAGCAGCGTAGAACACGGGGAGCTGTTTTTT. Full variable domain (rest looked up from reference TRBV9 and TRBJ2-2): DSGVTQTPKHLITATGQRVTLRCSPRSGDLSVYWYQQSLDQGLQFLIQYYNGEERAKGNILERFSAQQFPDLHSELNLSSLELGDSALYFCASSVEHGELFFGEGSRLTVL.

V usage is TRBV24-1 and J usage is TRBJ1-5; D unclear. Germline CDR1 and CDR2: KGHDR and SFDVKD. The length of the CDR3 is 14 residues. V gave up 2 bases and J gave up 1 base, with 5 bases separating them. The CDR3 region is CATSDSQSNQPQHF. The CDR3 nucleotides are TGTGCCACCAGTGATTCTCAGAGCAATCAGCCCCAGCATTTT.

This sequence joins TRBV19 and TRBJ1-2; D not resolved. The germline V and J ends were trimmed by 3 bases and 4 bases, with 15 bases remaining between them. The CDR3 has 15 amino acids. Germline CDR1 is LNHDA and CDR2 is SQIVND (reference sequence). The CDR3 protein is CASSIGGGYRYGYTF. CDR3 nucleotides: TGTGCCAGTAGTATTGGAGGAGGGTACCGCTATGGCTACACCTTC.

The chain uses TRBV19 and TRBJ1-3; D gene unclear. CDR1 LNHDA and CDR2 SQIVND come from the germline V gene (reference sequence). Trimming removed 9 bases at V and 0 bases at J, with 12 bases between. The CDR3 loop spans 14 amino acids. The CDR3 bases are TGTGCCAGCCTTGACGGGTCCTCTGGAAACACCATATATTTT. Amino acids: CASLDGSSGNTIYF.